This T cell receptor (beta chain) was found in a study of cytomegalovirus exposure and HLA in healthy donors. Study-level findings and limits: Earlier analysis found most TCR beta V segments productive about 90% or about 30% of the time. The study had only CMV serostatus as immune exposure information.

The PCR employed 60 Vbeta primers together with 13 Jbeta primers. Method: immunoSEQ multiplex PCR; TCRdb's copy keeps in-frame clones and lacks some. The sample has tens of thousands of clones, about nine tenths seen once; the top ten hold approximately 8%. On this clone: Antigen specificity is unknown.

CDR1 MNHNY and CDR2 SVGAGI come from the germline V gene (reference sequence). The CDR3 spans 11 residues. Trimming cost V 3 bases and J 8 bases, with 7 bases left between them. The TCR sequence derives from a woman aged 40 to 49 in good health and CMV-seropositive. The chain has TRBV6-6 and TRBJ2-5; D not certain. What was sequenced was PBMCs. The CDR3, as DNA: TGTGCCAGCAGTTATTCCTATACCCAGTACTTC. Amino acid sequence: CASSYSYTQYF.